This T cell receptor (beta chain) was identified during a study of T cells after posttransplantation cyclophosphamide. As regards this clone: Its matching antigen is unknown.

The length of the CDR3 is 12 residues. Trimming took 5 bases from V and 2 from J; bases not matched to a gene: 3. Germline V gene lookup returns CDR1 GTSNPN and CDR2 SVGIG (reference sequence). Measured with immunoSEQ multiplex PCR; TCRdb has only the in-frame clones, and not every one. The profile shows tens of thousands of clones, about 82% of them singletons. Findings of the study overall: Blood and skin or GI T cell repertoires showed limited TRB overlap.

The origin of this receptor is a man aged 25 to 40 with a blood cancer, CMV-positive, and with a related stem cell donor. The source material was PBMCs. The gene calls are TRBV30 and TRBJ2-7, with TRBD1 matching 7 bases. In DNA form, the CDR3 reads TGTGCCTGGGGTGACAGGGCCTACGAGCAGTACTTC. Amino acids: CAWGDRAYEQYF.